The 4 T cell receptor beta chains below come from one sample, sequenced in a study of T cell responses to AZD1222 COVID-19 vaccine. Some clones are missing from TCRdb's copy, which holds only in-frame ones; the method was immunoSEQ multiplex PCR. This sample carries approximately 150,000 clones, approximately 93% of them seen once, and the ten largest clones take approximately 12%. Material: peripheral blood, obtained after recovery from COVID-19. All receptors derive from an adult who had recovered from COVID-19.

The chain couples TRBV19 to TRBJ1-5, with D unclear. This CDR3 is 12 amino acids long. Looked up from germline, CDR1 is LNHDA and CDR2 is SQIVND (reference sequence). V dropped 3 bases and J dropped 8 bases, with 8 bases sitting between them. CDR3 region: CASSIRLEPQHF. The DNA for the CDR3 is TGTGCCAGTAGTATCAGGCTAGAGCCCCAGCATTTT.

This clone came up once. The V call is TRBV18, the J call TRBJ1-5; no reliable D call. The CDR3 runs 15 residues. Germline V lookup: CDR1 KGHSH, CDR2 LQKENI. Trimming stripped 2 bases from V and 0 bases from J, with 8 bases between. CDR3 DNA: TGTGCCAGCTCACCAGGAGAGAGTAGCAATCAGCCCCAGCATTTT. Protein sequence: CASSPGESSNQPQHF.

The chain combines TRBV9 with TRBJ2-2; D gene unclear. Germline V CDR1 and CDR2: SGDLS, YYNGEE. The CDR3 has 12 residues. The V end was cut by 4 bases, the J end by 6 bases, with 7 bases between. CDR3 DNA: TGTGCCAGCAGCACCTTGGCCGGGGAGCTGTTTTTT. Translated, it gives CASSTLAGELFF.

This clone was found once. The chain couples TRBV7-9 to TRBJ2-6; tentatively, D is TRBD1 or TRBD2 (5 bases each). In germline, CDR1 is SEHNR, CDR2 FQNEAQ (reference sequence). V was pared by 4 bases and J by 1 base, with 20 bases between. The CDR3 consists of 19 residues. For the CDR3, the DNA is TGTGCCAGCAGCTACTCCCGGGGCCCACTTAATTCTGGGGCCAACGTCCTGACTTTC. Amino acid sequence: CASSYSRGPLNSGANVLTF.